Below are 24 T cell receptor beta chains sequenced from a single sample in a study of T cell repertoires in cytomegalovirus infection. From the reads, TCRdb called clonotypes with MiXCR, one entry per CDR3 protein. Of about 740,000 distinct CDR3 sequences in the sample, roughly 35% were seen once. Sequenced material: PBMCs. These receptors originate from a human donor in good health (CMV status not recorded). Some clones in this sample may be carry-over from other donors' samples.

The chain carries TRBV20-1 and TRBJ1-4; 8 bases are shared with TRBD1. Losses at the gene ends were 1 base for V and 5 bases for J; bases not matched to a gene: 3. The CDR3 consists of 14 residues. The germline V gene encodes CDR1 DFQATT and CDR2 SNEGSKA (reference sequence). The CDR3 DNA is TGCAGTGCTAGAGCCGGACAGGGAAATGAAAAACTGTTTTTT. Its translation: CSARAGQGNEKLFF.

This chain's CDR3 is CASSSRTGRTNQPQHF. The CDR3 DNA follows: TGTGCCAGCAGCTCTCGGACAGGAAGGACCAATCAGCCCCAGCATTTT. The chain carries TRBV28 and TRBJ1-5; the match to TRBD1 covers 7 bases. CDR3 length: 16 amino acids. Germline lookup yields CDR1 MDHEN and CDR2 SYDVKM. V shed 6 bases, J shed 3 bases, and the junction held 11 bases outside the gene matches.

Comments on this clonotype: Because it lacks the conserved phenylalanine or tryptophan at the end, this CDR3 is likely a read error. V gene TRBV5-1 combines with J gene TRBJ2-1, with D maybe TRBD2 (6 bases). CDR1 and CDR2 (germline): SGHRS, YFSETQ. The CDR3 has 15 residues. The DNA for the CDR3 is TGCGCATGCAGCTCTAGCGAGCTTAACTACAATGAGCAGTTCTTA. This translates into CACSSSELNYNEQFL.

This clonotype was seen only a few times. The chain couples TRBV19 to TRBJ1-1, with D perhaps matching TRBD1 (6 bases). Trimming shortened V by 3 bases and J by 0 bases, and 14 bases separated the two germline ends. From germline, CDR1 is LNHDA and CDR2 SQIVND (reference sequence). The CDR3 runs to 16 residues. CDR3 DNA sequence: TGTGCCAGTAGTATTATGAGGACAGCCATGAACACTGAAGCTTTCTTT. Translated: CASSIMRTAMNTEAFF. Complete variable domain (other parts from reference TRBV19 and TRBJ1-1): DGGITQSPKYLFRKEGQNVTLSCEQNLNHDAMYWYRQDPGQGLRLIYYSQIVNDFQKGDIAEGYSVSREKKESFPLTVTSAQKNPTAFYLCASSIMRTAMNTEAFFGQGTRLTVV.

The chain carries TRBV7-6 and TRBJ2-3; TRBD1 matches 7 bases. V was clipped by 5 bases and J by 3 bases; unmatched bases: 17. There are 18 residues in the CDR3. Germline V gene data show CDR1 as SGHVS and CDR2 as FNYEAQ. In nucleotides, the CDR3 is TGTGCCAGCAGCACCGACAGGGCCCACGGGGTTATAACAGATACGCAGTATTTT. Translating gives CASSTDRAHGVITDTQYF.

This clonotype was seen only a few times. The V gene is TRBV12-3 or TRBV12-4, the J gene TRBJ1-6; 7 nucleotides align to TRBD1. V lost 2 bases to trimming and J lost 10 bases; unmatched junction nucleotides: 5. There are 14 residues in the CDR3. The CDR3 loop is CASSLRQGVSPLHF. The CDR3 DNA reads TGTGCCAGCAGTTTAAGGCAGGGGGTCTCACCCCTCCACTTT.

This clonotype was detected only a few times. The V call is TRBV5-5, the J call TRBJ1-6; D may be TRBD1 (6 bases). This CDR3 is 14 amino acids long. Germline V lookup: CDR1 SGHKS, CDR2 YYEKEE (reference sequence). V was shortened by 4 bases and J by 10 bases, with 15 bases between the two germline ends. CDR3 nucleotides: TGTGCCAGCAGCCGGGACAAGCCGGGGTCACCCCTCCACTTT. This translates into CASSRDKPGSPLHF.

This chain joins TRBV25-1 and TRBJ2-7; TRBD2 matches 7 bases. The germline V gene has CDR1 MGHDK and CDR2 SYGVNS. V was clipped by 1 base and J by 0 bases; unmatched bases: 9. The CDR3 covers 17 residues. CDR3 DNA sequence: TGTGCCAGCAGTGAATGGGGGGGTCCGGATCGCTCCTACGAGCAGTACTTC. It yields the protein CASSEWGGPDRSYEQYF.

This clonotype was picked up a small number of times. CDR3 sequence: CASSPRQGSTTEAFF. In DNA form, the CDR3 reads TGTGCCAGCAGCCCTAGACAGGGGAGCACCACTGAAGCTTTCTTT. The chain recombines TRBV7-9 with TRBJ1-1; 8 nucleotides align to TRBD1. Trimming took 5 bases from V and 4 from J; bases not matched to a gene: 9. The CDR3 covers 15 residues. CDR1 and CDR2 from the germline V gene are SEHNR and FQNEAQ (reference sequence). The full variable domain, rest sourced from reference TRBV7-9 and TRBJ1-1, is DTGVSQNPRHKITKRGQNVTFRCDPISEHNRLYWYRQTLGQGPEFLTYFQNEAQLEKSRLLSDRFSAERPKGSFSTLEIQRTEQGDSAMYLCASSPRQGSTTEAFFGQGTRLTVV.

The genes are TRBV18 and TRBJ2-1; tentatively, D is TRBD1 or TRBD2 (6 bases each). The V gene's germline CDR1 is KGHSH and CDR2 LQKENI. This CDR3 spans 14 amino acids. V was cut by 1 base and J by 10 bases, with 14 bases left in between. The CDR3 loop reads CASSPQRGLGEQFF. The CDR3 bases are TGTGCCAGCTCACCACAACGGGGGCTGGGGGAGCAGTTCTTC.

This clonotype was detected only a few times. The chain combines TRBV7-6 with TRBJ2-1; 12 bases agree with TRBD2. CDR3 length equals 19 residues. Trimming cost V 5 bases and J 6 bases; bases outside gene matches: 17. CDR1 and CDR2 (germline): SGHVS, FNYEAQ. The CDR3 region has the DNA TGTGCCAGCAGCCGCCCGGCCGGGACTAGCGGGCAAGGAAGCAATGAGCAGTTCTTC. Translating gives CASSRPAGTSGQGSNEQFF.

A word on this clonotype: In this CDR3 the conserved last residue, phenylalanine or tryptophan, is missing, so a read error is likely. The rearrangement joins TRBV6-2 or TRBV6-3 to TRBJ2-7, with D possibly called TRBD1 or TRBD2 (5 bases each). Trimming removed 4 bases from V and 6 bases from J, with 16 bases in between. CDR3 length: 14 residues. Germline loops: CDR1 MNHEY, CDR2 SVGEGT. Written as DNA, the CDR3 is TGTGCCAGCAGTTGGGGGACCGGGTTGGGCGAGCAGTACTTA. This sequence encodes CASSWGTGLGEQYL.

In its sample, this clonotype was seen many times. The chain has TRBV7-2 and TRBJ1-1; 12 nucleotides align to TRBD1. The CDR3 spans 17 residues. Germline-derived CDR1 and CDR2 are SGHTA and FQGNSA. V lost 3 bases, J lost 3 bases, and 8 bases stayed unmatched. CDR3 DNA: TGTGCCAGCAGCTTCCGGGACAGGGGGCCTACGGACACTGAAGCTTTCTTT. This gives the protein CASSFRDRGPTDTEAFF.

V and J are TRBV5-1 and TRBJ2-2; TRBD2 matches 8 bases. Trimming took 5 bases from V and 4 from J; bases not matched to a gene: 7. CDR1 and CDR2 (germline): SGHRS, YFSETQ. This CDR3 is built from 15 residues. The CDR3 loop is CASSGGTRGTGELFF. In nucleotides, the CDR3 is TGCGCCAGCAGTGGAGGGACTAGGGGCACCGGGGAGCTGTTTTTT.

This clonotype was counted a few times. The chain is built from TRBV7-6 and TRBJ1-2; 7 bases agree with TRBD1. Germline V gives CDR1 SGHVS, CDR2 FNYEAQ. The V segment lost 1 base and the J segment 7 bases; nucleotides outside the gene matches: 6. This CDR3 spans 14 amino acids. The CDR3 protein is CASSLGQTGLGYTF. In DNA, the CDR3 is TGTGCCAGCAGCTTAGGCCAGACAGGGCTTGGCTACACCTTC.

This clonotype occurred once. V is TRBV19 and J is TRBJ1-5; 7 nucleotides align to TRBD1. Germline CDR1 and CDR2: LNHDA and SQIVND (reference sequence). J was trimmed by 2 bases and V by 9 bases; bases with no gene match: 7. The CDR3 length is 14 residues. DNA for the CDR3: TGTGCCAGCCGAGACACAGGGGGCAATCAGCCCCAGCATTTT. Encoded protein: CASRDTGGNQPQHF.

The rearrangement uses TRBV20-1 and TRBJ1-6; possible D gene TRBD1, 5 bases. Trimming left V 6 bases short and J 13 bases short, with 28 bases between. The length of the CDR3 is 16 residues. Germline loops: CDR1 DFQATT, CDR2 SNEGSKA (reference sequence). The CDR3 loop reads CSADSPARVLGSPLHF. The CDR3 DNA reads TGCAGTGCAGACAGCCCCGCCAGGGTGCTTGGTAGCCCCCTCCACTTT.

In its sample, this clonotype was seen a few times. The V call is TRBV7-9, the J call TRBJ2-7, with D perhaps TRBD1 or TRBD2 (6 bases each). V lost 5 bases and J lost 4, with 15 bases in between. CDR1 and CDR2 (germline): SEHNR, FQNEAQ (reference sequence). This CDR3 region has 14 residues. The CDR3 DNA reads as TGTGCCAGCAGCCATATAGGGGGGTGGTACGAGCAGTACTTC. Its translation is CASSHIGGWYEQYF.

The chain uses TRBV19 and TRBJ2-6; no clear D gene. Germline CDR1 and CDR2: LNHDA and SQIVND (reference sequence). V lost 8 bases and J lost 0, with 17 bases in between. CDR3 size: 17 residues. For the CDR3, the DNA is TGTGCCAGTCTCCACAGAGGACGGCCCTCTGGGGCCAACGTCCTGACTTTC. This encodes CASLHRGRPSGANVLTF.

The V gene is TRBV28, the J gene TRBJ1-6, with TRBD1 matching 8 bases. CDR1 and CDR2 (germline): MDHEN, SYDVKM. This CDR3 region has 15 residues. Unmatched junction bases numbered 6, after V lost 4 bases and J lost 7 bases. The CDR3 DNA reads as TGTGCCAGCAGTTCCGGACAGGGAATGAATTCACCCCTCCACTTT. Amino acids: CASSSGQGMNSPLHF.

V and J are TRBV3-1 and TRBJ2-3, with 10 positions matching TRBD2. CDR3 length: 15 residues. Trimming removed 2 bases from V and 4 bases from J; junction bases left unmatched: 3. Germline V lookup: CDR1 LGHDT, CDR2 YNNKEL (reference sequence). The CDR3 reads CASSQTLAGPDTQYF. The CDR3, as DNA: TGTGCCAGCAGCCAAACACTAGCGGGGCCAGATACGCAGTATTTT.

This clonotype has a handful of counts. This rearrangement joins TRBV28 to TRBJ1-6, with a tentative D call TRBD1 (6 bases). The CDR3 contains 15 residues. Per germline, CDR1 MDHEN and CDR2 SYDVKM. The V end was cut by 8 bases, the J end by 2 bases, with 13 bases between. In DNA, the CDR3 is TGTGCCAGCGTACCCCAGGGGACCTATAATTCACCCCTCCACTTT. Protein sequence: CASVPQGTYNSPLHF.

This clonotype occurred a few times. The V call is TRBV6-6, the J call TRBJ2-1, with a possible D match to TRBD2 (5 bases). This CDR3 is built from 13 residues. Germline CDR1 and CDR2: MNHNY and SVGAGI (reference sequence). Trimming stripped 7 bases from V and 0 bases from J, with 7 bases between. The CDR3 reads CASNSGSYNEQFF. The CDR3 DNA reads TGTGCCAGCAACAGCGGCTCCTACAATGAGCAGTTCTTC.

This clonotype has just one count. The chain links TRBV24-1 to TRBJ2-7; no definite D call. CDR1 and CDR2 from the germline V gene are KGHDR and SFDVKD. The V gene lost 9 bases and the J gene lost 1 base, with 15 bases spanning the gap. This CDR3 spans 14 amino acids. The CDR3 sequence: CATQSGLPSYEQYF. The DNA for the CDR3 is TGTGCCACCCAATCCGGTCTACCTTCCTACGAGCAGTACTTC.